This TCR beta chain was documented in a study of beta chain features in type 1 diabetes. Study-wide results and limits: VDJ junctions sequenced from type 1 diabetes patients showed fewer insertions and more deletions. Across all four CD4+ subsets, people with type 1 diabetes showed modestly shorter TCRB CDR3s.

Each donor gave one heparinised blood draw averaging roughly 100 mL. Note on this clone: The antigen remains undetermined.

Expressed TCRB transcripts were sequenced, since all the RNA that had been isolated was reverse transcribed. Profiling relied on immunoSEQ multiplex PCR, and the TCRdb table lists in-frame clones only, not all of them. The sample records 300,000 to 450,000 clones, roughly a tenth being singletons. The CDR3 contains 15 residues. V dropped 5 bases and J dropped 2 bases, with 14 bases sitting between them. Germline V CDR1 and CDR2: SGHTA, FQGNSA. The V call is TRBV7-2, the J call TRBJ2-3; tentative D call: TRBD2 (6 bases). The source material was central memory CD4+ T cells from blood. The sequence was obtained from a man aged 25 to 40 with type 1 diabetes. Here the CDR3 DNA reads TGTGCCAGCAGCCCTCCTAGCGCATTCACAGATACGCAGTATTTT. Its translation is CASSPPSAFTDTQYF.